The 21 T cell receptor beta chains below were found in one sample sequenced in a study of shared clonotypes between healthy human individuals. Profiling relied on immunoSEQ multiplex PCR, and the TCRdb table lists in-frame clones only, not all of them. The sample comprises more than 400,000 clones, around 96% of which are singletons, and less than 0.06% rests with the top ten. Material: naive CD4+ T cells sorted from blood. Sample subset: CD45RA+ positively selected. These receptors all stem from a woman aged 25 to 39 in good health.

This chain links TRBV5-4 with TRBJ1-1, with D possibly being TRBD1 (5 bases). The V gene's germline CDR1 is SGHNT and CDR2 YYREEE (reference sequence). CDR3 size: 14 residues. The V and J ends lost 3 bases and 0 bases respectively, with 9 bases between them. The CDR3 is CASSSRTLNTEAFF. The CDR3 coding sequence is TGTGCCAGCAGCTCAAGGACATTGAACACTGAAGCTTTCTTT.

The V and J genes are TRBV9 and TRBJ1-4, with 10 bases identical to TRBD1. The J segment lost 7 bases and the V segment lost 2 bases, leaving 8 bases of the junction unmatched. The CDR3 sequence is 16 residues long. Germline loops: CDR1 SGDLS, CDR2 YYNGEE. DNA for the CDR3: TGTGCCAGCAGCGTCACGACAGGGGGCGTAAGTGAAAAACTGTTTTTT. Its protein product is CASSVTTGGVSEKLFF.

This chain's CDR3 is CASSDLGGGEKLFF. In DNA form, the CDR3 reads TGTGCCAGCAGTGATCTGGGAGGGGGTGAAAAACTGTTTTTT. This chain links TRBV2 with TRBJ1-4; D may be TRBD1 (6 bases). The V end lost 3 bases, the J end lost 7 bases, and 12 bases lay between the germline ends. Germline assignment: CDR1 SNHLY and CDR2 FYNNEI. The CDR3 has 14 amino acids.

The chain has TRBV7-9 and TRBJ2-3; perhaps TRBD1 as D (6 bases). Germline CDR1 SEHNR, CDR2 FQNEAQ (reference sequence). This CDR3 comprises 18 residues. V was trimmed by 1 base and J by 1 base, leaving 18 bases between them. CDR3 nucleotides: TGTGCCAGCAGCTTAGGGCCCCTATTCAGGGGCGGCACAGATACGCAGTATTTT. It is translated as CASSLGPLFRGGTDTQYF.

Here the CDR3 DNA reads TGTGCCAGCAGCTTATCAGATACGCAGTATTTT. Its protein is CASSLSDTQYF. This rearrangement joins TRBV7-6 to TRBJ2-3; unclear D gene. V gave up 2 bases and J gave up 4 bases, with 1 base separating them. The germline V gene encodes CDR1 SGHVS and CDR2 FNYEAQ. The CDR3 contains 11 residues. Variable domain in full (rest from reference TRBV7-6 and TRBJ2-3): GAGVSQSPRYKVTKRGQDVALRCDPISGHVSLYWYRQALGQGPEFLTYFNYEAQQDKSGLPNDRFSAERPEGSISTLTIQRTEQRDSAMYRCASSLSDTQYFGPGTRLTVL.

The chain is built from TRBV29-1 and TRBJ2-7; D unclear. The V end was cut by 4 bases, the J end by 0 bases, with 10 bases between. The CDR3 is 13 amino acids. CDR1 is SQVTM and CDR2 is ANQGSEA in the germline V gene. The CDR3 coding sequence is TGCAGCGTTGTACTGGAGAACTCCTACGAGCAGTACTTC. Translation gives CSVVLENSYEQYF.

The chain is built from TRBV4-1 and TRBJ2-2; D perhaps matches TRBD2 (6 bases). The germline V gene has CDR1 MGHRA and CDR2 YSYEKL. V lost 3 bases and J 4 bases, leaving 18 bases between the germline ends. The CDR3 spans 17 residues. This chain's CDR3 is CASSHRGGRDRTGELFF. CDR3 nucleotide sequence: TGCGCCAGCAGCCACCGAGGAGGGCGCGACCGCACCGGGGAGCTGTTTTTT.

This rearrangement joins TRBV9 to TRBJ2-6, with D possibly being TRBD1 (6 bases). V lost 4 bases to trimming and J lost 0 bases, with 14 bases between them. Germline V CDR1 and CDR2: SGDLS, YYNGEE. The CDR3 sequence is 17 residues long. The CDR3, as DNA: TGTGCCAGCAGCCCGACGACAGGTAGCTCTGGGGCCAACGTCCTGACTTTC. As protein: CASSPTTGSSGANVLTF.

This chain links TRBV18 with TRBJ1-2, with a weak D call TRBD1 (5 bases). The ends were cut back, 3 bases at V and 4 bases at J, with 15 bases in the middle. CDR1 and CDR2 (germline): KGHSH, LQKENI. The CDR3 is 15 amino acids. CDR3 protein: CASSPGDSALYGYTF. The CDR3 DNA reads TGTGCCAGCTCACCGGGCGACAGCGCTCTCTATGGCTACACCTTC. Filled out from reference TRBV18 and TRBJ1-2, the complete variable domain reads NAGVMQNPRHLVRRRGQEARLRCSPMKGHSHVYWYRQLPEEGLKFMVYLQKENIIDESGMPKERFSAEFPKEGPSILRIQQVVRGDSAAYFCASSPGDSALYGYTFGSGTRLTVV.

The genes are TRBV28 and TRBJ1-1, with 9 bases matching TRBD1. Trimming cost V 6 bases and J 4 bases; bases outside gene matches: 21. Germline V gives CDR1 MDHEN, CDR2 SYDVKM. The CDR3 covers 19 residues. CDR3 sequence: CASRGPDLGQGGFRTEAFF. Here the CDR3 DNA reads TGTGCCAGCAGGGGACCAGACTTGGGACAGGGTGGTTTTCGCACTGAAGCTTTCTTT. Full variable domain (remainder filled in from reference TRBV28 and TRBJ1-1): DVKVTQSSRYLVKRTGEKVFLECVQDMDHENMFWYRQDPGLGLRLIYFSYDVKMKEKGDIPEGYSVSREKKERFSLILESASTNQTSMYLCASRGPDLGQGGFRTEAFFGQGTRLTVV.

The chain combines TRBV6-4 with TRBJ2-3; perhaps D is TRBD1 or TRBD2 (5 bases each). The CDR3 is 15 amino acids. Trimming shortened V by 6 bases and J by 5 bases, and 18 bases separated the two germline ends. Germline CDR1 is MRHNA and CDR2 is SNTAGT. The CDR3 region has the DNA TGTGCCAGCAGCCCGGAGGCCCTAAGGGGAGATACGCAGTATTTT. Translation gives CASSPEALRGDTQYF.

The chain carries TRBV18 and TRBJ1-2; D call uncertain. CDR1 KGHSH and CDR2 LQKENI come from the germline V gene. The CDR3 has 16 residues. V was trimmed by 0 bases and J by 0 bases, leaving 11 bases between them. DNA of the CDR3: TGTGCCAGCTCACCACCGGTAGGGCGTTCTAACTATGGCTACACCTTC. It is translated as CASSPPVGRSNYGYTF. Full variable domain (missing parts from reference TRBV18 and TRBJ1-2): NAGVMQNPRHLVRRRGQEARLRCSPMKGHSHVYWYRQLPEEGLKFMVYLQKENIIDESGMPKERFSAEFPKEGPSILRIQQVVRGDSAAYFCASSPPVGRSNYGYTFGSGTRLTVV.

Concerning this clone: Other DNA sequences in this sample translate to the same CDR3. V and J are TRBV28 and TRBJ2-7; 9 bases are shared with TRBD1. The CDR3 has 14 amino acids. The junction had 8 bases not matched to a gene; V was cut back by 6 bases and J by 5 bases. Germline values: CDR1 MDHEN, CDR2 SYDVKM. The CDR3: CASRSPGQGHEQYF. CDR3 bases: TGTGCCAGCAGGTCCCCGGGACAGGGTCACGAGCAGTACTTC.

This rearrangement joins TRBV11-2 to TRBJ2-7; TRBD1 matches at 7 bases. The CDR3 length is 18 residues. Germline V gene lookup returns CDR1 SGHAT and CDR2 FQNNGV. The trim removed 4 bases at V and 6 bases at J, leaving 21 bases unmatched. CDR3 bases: TGTGCCAGCAGCTCCCGCCCAATCGACAGGGCTCTAGAGGTCGAGCAGTACTTC. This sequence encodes CASSSRPIDRALEVEQYF.

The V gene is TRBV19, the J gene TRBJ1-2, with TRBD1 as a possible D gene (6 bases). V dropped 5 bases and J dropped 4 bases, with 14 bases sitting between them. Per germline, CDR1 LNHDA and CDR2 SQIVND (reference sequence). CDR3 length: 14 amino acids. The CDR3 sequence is CASSPGQLIYGYTF. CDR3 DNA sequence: TGTGCCAGTAGTCCGGGACAACTAATCTATGGCTACACCTTC.

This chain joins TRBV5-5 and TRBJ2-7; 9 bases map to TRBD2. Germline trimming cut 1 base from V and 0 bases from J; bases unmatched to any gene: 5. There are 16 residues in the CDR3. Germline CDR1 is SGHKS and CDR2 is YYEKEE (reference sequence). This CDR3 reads CASSLRLAESSYEQYF. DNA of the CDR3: TGTGCCAGCAGCTTGAGACTAGCGGAAAGCTCCTACGAGCAGTACTTC.

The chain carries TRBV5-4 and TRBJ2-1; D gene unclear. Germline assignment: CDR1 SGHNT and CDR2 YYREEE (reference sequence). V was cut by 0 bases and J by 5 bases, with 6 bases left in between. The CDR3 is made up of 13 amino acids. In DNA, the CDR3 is TGTGCCAGCAGCTTGGACGCGAACAATGAGCAGTTCTTC. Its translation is CASSLDANNEQFF.

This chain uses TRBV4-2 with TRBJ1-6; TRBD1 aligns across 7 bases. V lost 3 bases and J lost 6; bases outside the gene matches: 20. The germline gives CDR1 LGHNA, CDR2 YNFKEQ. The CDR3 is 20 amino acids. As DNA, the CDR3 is TGTGCCAGCAGCCAGGAGAAGACAGGGCCCCCATACCCGGTTAATTCACCCCTCCACTTT. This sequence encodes CASSQEKTGPPYPVNSPLHF.

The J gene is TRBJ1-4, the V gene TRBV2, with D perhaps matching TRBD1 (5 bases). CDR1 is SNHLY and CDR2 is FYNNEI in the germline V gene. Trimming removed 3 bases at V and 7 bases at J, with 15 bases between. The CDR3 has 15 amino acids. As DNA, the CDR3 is TGTGCCAGCAGTGAGAACGGGCAGGGTGGTGAAAAACTGTTTTTT. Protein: CASSENGQGGEKLFF.

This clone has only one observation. CDR3: CASSPAVAPRLHF. The CDR3 DNA reads TGTGCCAGCAGCCCAGCCGTGGCCCCTCGCCTCCACTTT. The chain uses TRBV14 and TRBJ1-6; D call uncertain. Germline V gives CDR1 SGHDN, CDR2 FVKESK. The V end was cut by 4 bases, the J end by 15 bases, with 16 bases between. This CDR3 comprises 13 residues. The full variable domain, in which reference TRBV14 and TRBJ1-6 provide the parts outside the CDR3, is EAGVTQFPSHSVIEKGQTVTLRCDPISGHDNLYWYRRVMGKEIKFLLHFVKESKQDESGMPNNRFLAERTGGTYSTLKVQPAELEDSGVYFCASSPAVAPRLHFGNGTRLTVT.

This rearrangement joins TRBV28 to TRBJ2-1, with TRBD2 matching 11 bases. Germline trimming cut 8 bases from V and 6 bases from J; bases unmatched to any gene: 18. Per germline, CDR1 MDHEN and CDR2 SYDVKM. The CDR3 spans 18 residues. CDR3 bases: TGTGCCAGCGGGGAAGGAACTAGCGGGAGCGCTACTGGCAATGAGCAGTTCTTC. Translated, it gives CASGEGTSGSATGNEQFF.